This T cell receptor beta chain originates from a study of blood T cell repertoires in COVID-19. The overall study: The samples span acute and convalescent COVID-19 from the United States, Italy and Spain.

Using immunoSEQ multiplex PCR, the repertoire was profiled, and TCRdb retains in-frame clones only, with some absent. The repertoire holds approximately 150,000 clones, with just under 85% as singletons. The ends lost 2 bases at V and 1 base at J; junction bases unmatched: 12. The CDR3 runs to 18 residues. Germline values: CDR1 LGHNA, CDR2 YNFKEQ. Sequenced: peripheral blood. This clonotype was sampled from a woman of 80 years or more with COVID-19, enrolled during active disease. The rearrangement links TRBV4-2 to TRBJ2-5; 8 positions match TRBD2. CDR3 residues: CASSQSSAGETPQETQYF. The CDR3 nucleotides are TGTGCCAGCAGCCAATCGTCAGCGGGGGAGACACCCCAAGAGACCCAGTACTTC.